Presented here are 14 T cell receptor beta chains from one specimen sequenced in a study of vaccination effects on CD4 cells after COVID-19. TCRdb's copy holds only in-frame clones and misses some; the assay was immunoSEQ multiplex PCR. This sample yields approximately 40,000 clones, of which less than 85% are seen a single time; around 3.3% belongs to the top ten. These receptors have no identified antigens. Investigators separated out CD4+ T cells once more than nine days of culture had passed. Documented for the person is a PCR-confirmed SARS-CoV-2 infection occurring between March and December 2020. Either the BNT162b2 or mRNA-1273 vaccine was given to participants in two doses. This specimen consisted of CD4+ T cells from PBMCs cultured without peptide, obtained after COVID-19 vaccination. These receptors were obtained from a human donor who had a prior SARS-CoV-2 infection.

The genes are TRBV11-3 and TRBJ1-6, with 8 positions matching TRBD1. The CDR3 runs to 17 residues. The V segment lost 3 bases and the J segment 0 bases; nucleotides outside the gene matches: 4. Germline values: CDR1 SGHNT, CDR2 YENEEA. This CDR3 is CASSFGTGGSYNSPLHF. CDR3 nucleotides: TGTGCCAGCAGCTTCGGCACAGGGGGCTCCTATAATTCACCCCTCCACTTT.

The CDR3 DNA sequence: TGTGCCAGAAGCTTAGCCGGGACAGGGAGGTCAGATACGCAGTATTTT. Its translation is CARSLAGTGRSDTQYF. The chain recombines TRBV7-5 with TRBJ2-3; the D call TRBD1 from the table was never checked on the DNA. TRBV7-5 is tagged as a pseudogene. This CDR3 has 16 residues.

This rearrangement joins TRBV19 to TRBJ2-5; 14 nucleotides line up with TRBD2. Trimming took 4 bases from V and 4 from J; bases not matched to a gene: 2. Germline V gene data show CDR1 as LNHDA and CDR2 as SQIVND (reference sequence). CDR3 length: 15 amino acids. CDR3 in DNA: TGTGCCAGTAGTAGAGGACTAGCGGGGGGAGAGACCCAGTACTTC. This gives the protein CASSRGLAGGETQYF.

V and J are TRBV15 and TRBJ1-2; no clear D gene. The CDR3 is 15 amino acids. Trimming removed 2 bases at V and 2 bases at J, with 12 bases between. Germline V CDR1 and CDR2: LNHNV, YYDKDF (reference sequence). The CDR3 region has the DNA TGTGCCACCAGCAGATCGAGGAATTTGAACTATGGCTACACCTTC. The encoded protein is CATSRSRNLNYGYTF.

V usage is TRBV7-2 and J usage is TRBJ2-6, with D perhaps assigned TRBD1 or TRBD2 (5 bases each). Germline lookup yields CDR1 SGHTA and CDR2 FQGNSA. The CDR3 is 17 residues long. V was clipped by 5 bases and J by 0 bases, with 14 bases between them. CDR3 loop: CASSPSSGTSGANVLTF. DNA of the CDR3: TGTGCCAGCAGCCCCTCTTCCGGGACCTCTGGGGCCAACGTCCTGACTTTC.

CDR3 sequence (DNA): TGCGCCAGCAGCCTGGGGGCTCCGAACAAGTACCAAGAGACCCAGTACTTC. This gives the protein CASSLGAPNKYQETQYF. V and J are TRBV4-1 and TRBJ2-5; TRBD1 is a possible D gene (6 bases). Trimming shortened V by 4 bases and J by 0 bases, and 18 bases separated the two germline ends. This CDR3 region has 17 residues. CDR1 is MGHRA and CDR2 is YSYEKL in the germline V gene.

CDR3 protein: CASSLPQGRRPQPQHF. The CDR3 DNA reads as TGTGCCAGCAGCCTTCCCCAGGGACGTCGCCCCCAGCCCCAGCATTTT. The V gene is TRBV21-1, the J gene TRBJ1-5. TRBV21-1 constitutes a pseudogene. This CDR3 spans 16 amino acids.

The chain couples TRBV15 to TRBJ2-2; 8 bases agree with TRBD1. This CDR3 is built from 15 residues. Germline CDR1 LNHNV, CDR2 YYDKDF (reference sequence). V trimming: 0 bases; J trimming: 6 bases; junction bases outside the gene matches: 3. Here the CDR3 reads CATSREQGDAGELFF. CDR3 nucleotides: TGTGCCACCAGCAGAGAACAGGGGGATGCCGGGGAGCTGTTTTTT.

Only a few counts were recorded for this clone. The chain couples TRBV4-2 to TRBJ1-2; 10 bases map to TRBD1. J gave up 5 bases and V 1 base, and 16 bases lay outside the gene matches. The CDR3 spans 19 residues. The germline gives CDR1 LGHNA, CDR2 YNFKEQ. Here the CDR3 DNA reads TGTGCCAGCAGCCAAGCGGGTCCCCTGGACAGGGGGGGCACATATGGCTACACCTTC. This sequence encodes CASSQAGPLDRGGTYGYTF.

The chain carries TRBV30 and TRBJ2-5; possible D gene TRBD1, 6 bases. CDR1 is GTSNPN, CDR2 SVGIG, per germline (reference sequence). V was shortened by 1 base and J by 5 bases, with 8 bases between the two germline ends. CDR3 length: 12 amino acids. CDR3 loop: CAWSGGLETQYF. The CDR3 coding sequence is TGTGCCTGGAGTGGGGGGCTTGAGACCCAGTACTTC.

The chain joins TRBV5-1 to TRBJ2-7; 7 bases fit TRBD2. From germline, CDR1 is SGHRS and CDR2 YFSETQ. This CDR3 comprises 16 residues. V shed 0 bases and J 8 bases; nucleotides not matched to a gene: 14. CDR3 in amino acids: CASSLDFVAGGNKQYF. In DNA, the CDR3 is TGCGCCAGCAGCTTGGACTTTGTAGCGGGTGGGAATAAGCAGTACTTC.

This clone was seen a few times. The V call is TRBV7-9, the J call TRBJ2-1; 8 bases line up with TRBD1. The CDR3 consists of 18 residues. Germline assignment: CDR1 SEHNR and CDR2 FQNEAQ (reference sequence). The V segment lost 5 bases and the J segment 4 bases; nucleotides outside the gene matches: 16. DNA for the CDR3: TGTGCCAGCAGCCCATACGGACAGGGAAGGGAAGGGTACAATGAGCAGTTCTTC. This gives the protein CASSPYGQGREGYNEQFF. The whole variable domain, filled in from reference TRBV7-9 and TRBJ2-1, reads DTGVSQNPRHKITKRGQNVTFRCDPISEHNRLYWYRQTLGQGPEFLTYFQNEAQLEKSRLLSDRFSAERPKGSFSTLEIQRTEQGDSAMYLCASSPYGQGREGYNEQFFGPGTRLTVL.

This rearrangement joins TRBV5-4 to TRBJ2-5, with a tentative D call TRBD1 (7 bases). Germline V gene data show CDR1 as SGHNT and CDR2 as YYREEE (reference sequence). The CDR3 covers 13 residues. The V end was cut by 5 bases, the J end by 1 base, with 9 bases between. CDR3 in amino acids: CASRRDSQETQYF. The CDR3 DNA sequence: TGTGCCAGCAGGCGGGACAGCCAAGAGACCCAGTACTTC.

J is TRBJ1-1 and V is TRBV5-4, with a possible D match to TRBD1 (5 bases). The CDR3 runs to 14 residues. From germline, CDR1 is SGHNT and CDR2 YYREEE (reference sequence). Trimming removed 1 base at V and 5 bases at J, with 12 bases between. The CDR3 protein is CASSLYGKGTEAFF. In DNA, the CDR3 is TGTGCCAGCAGCTTGTATGGCAAGGGGACTGAAGCTTTCTTT.